This section outlines one TCR beta chain sequence together with its context. This record comes from a study of cytotoxic CD8 clonotypes in ibrutinib-treated CLL. Deep sequencing aimed at 1 in 200,000 to 1 in 1 million T cells' resolution. Repertoires were generated with immunoSEQ multiplex PCR, while TCRdb's copy carries only in-frame clones and drops some. The sample holds approximately 340,000 clones, over 60% seen once. This TCR derives from a human donor with chronic lymphocytic leukemia. This specimen was PBMCs, taken after 36 months of ibrutinib treatment.

In nucleotides, the CDR3 is TGCAGCGTTGAAGGAGGGCAGATGCGGTACAATGAGCAGTTCTTC. Translating gives CSVEGGQMRYNEQFF. This chain links TRBV29-1 with TRBJ2-1, with D perhaps TRBD2 (5 bases). Trimming removed 1 base from V and 4 bases from J, with 14 bases in between. This CDR3 is 15 amino acids long. From germline, CDR1 is SQVTM and CDR2 ANQGSEA.